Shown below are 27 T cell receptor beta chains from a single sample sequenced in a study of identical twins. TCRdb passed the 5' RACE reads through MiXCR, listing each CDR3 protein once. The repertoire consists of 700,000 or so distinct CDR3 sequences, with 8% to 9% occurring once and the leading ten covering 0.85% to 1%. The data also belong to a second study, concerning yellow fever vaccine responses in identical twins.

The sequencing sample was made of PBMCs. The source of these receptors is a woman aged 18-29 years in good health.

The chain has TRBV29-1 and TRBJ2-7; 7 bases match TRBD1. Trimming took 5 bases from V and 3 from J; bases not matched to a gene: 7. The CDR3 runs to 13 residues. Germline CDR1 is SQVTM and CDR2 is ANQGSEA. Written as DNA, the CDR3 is TGCAGCGTTTCTTGGGACAGACACTACGAGCAGTACTTC. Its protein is CSVSWDRHYEQYF.

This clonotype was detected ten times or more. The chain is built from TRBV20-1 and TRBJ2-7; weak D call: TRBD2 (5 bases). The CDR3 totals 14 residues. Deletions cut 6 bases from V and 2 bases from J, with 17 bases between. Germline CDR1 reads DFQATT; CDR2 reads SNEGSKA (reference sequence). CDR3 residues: CSATRLTGTYEQYF. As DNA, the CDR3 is TGCAGTGCCACACGACTAACGGGGACCTACGAGCAGTACTTC.

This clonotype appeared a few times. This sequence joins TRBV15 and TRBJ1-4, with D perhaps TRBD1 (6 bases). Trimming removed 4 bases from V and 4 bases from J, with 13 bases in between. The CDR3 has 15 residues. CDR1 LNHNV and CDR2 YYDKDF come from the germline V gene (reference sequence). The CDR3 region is CATSNEDRLNEKLFF. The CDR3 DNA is TGTGCCACCAGCAACGAGGACAGACTTAATGAAAAACTGTTTTTT.

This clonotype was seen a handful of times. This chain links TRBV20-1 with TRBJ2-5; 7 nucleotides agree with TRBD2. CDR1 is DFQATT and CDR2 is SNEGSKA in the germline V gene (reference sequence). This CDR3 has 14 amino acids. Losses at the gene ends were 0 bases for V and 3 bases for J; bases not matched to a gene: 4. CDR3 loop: CSARDFRGEETQYF. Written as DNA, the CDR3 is TGCAGTGCTAGAGATTTCCGGGGGGAAGAGACCCAGTACTTC.

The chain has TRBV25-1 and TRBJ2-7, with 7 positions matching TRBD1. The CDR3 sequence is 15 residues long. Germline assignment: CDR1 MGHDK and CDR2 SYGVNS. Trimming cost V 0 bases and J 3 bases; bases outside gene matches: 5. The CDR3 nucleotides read TGTGCCAGCAGTGAATACGGACAGGAGAGCTACGAGCAGTACTTC. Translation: CASSEYGQESYEQYF.

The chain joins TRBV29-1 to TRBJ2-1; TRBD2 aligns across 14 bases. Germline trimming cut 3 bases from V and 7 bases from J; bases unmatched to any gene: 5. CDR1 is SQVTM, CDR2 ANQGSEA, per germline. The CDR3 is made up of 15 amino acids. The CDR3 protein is CSVEGLAGVRNEQFF. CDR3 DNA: TGCAGCGTTGAGGGACTAGCGGGAGTCAGAAATGAGCAGTTCTTC.

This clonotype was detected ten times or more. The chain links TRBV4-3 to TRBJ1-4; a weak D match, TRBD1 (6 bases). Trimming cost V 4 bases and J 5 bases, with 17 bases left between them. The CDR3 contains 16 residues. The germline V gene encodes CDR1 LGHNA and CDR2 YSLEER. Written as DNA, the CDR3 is TGCGCCAGCAGCCGACGCGCAGCAGGGGCCAATGAAAAACTGTTTTTT. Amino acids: CASSRRAAGANEKLFF.

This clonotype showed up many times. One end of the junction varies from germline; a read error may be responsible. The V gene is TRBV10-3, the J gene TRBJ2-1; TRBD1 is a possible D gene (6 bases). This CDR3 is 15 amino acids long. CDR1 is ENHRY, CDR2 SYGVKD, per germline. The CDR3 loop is CAITATGKVDNVQFF. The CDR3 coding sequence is TGTGCCATCACAGCTACAGGGAAAGTGGATAATGTGCAGTTCTTC.

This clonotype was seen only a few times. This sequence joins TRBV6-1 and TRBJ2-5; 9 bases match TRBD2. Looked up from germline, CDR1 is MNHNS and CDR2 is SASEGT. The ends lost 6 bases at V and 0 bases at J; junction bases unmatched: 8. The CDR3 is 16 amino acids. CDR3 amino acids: CASRPPLAGDQETQYF. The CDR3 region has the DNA TGTGCCAGCAGACCCCCTTTAGCGGGGGACCAAGAGACCCAGTACTTC.

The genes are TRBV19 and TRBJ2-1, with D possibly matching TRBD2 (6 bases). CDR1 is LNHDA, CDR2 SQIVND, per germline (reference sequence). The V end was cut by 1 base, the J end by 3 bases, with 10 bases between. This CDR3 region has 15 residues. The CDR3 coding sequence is TGTGCCAGTAGTATAGTCCGGGGGAACTACAATGAGCAGTTCTTC. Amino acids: CASSIVRGNYNEQFF.

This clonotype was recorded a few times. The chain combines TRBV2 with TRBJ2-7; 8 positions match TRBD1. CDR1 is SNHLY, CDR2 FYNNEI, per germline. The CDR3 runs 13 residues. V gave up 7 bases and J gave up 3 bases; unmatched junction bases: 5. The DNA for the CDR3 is TGTGCCAGCATTTTCGGGACAGGCTACGAGCAGTACTTC. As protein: CASIFGTGYEQYF.

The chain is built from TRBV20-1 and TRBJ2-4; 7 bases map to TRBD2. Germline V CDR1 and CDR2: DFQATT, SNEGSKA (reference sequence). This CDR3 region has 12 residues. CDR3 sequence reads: CSLMGGVNIQYF. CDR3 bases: TGCAGCCTCATGGGGGGGGTTAACATTCAGTACTTC.

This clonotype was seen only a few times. CDR3 loop: CASNTPGESEQFF. The CDR3 region has the DNA TGTGCCAGCAACACCCCAGGGGAAAGTGAGCAGTTCTTC. The V gene is TRBV7-9, the J gene TRBJ2-1; the D gene is possibly TRBD1 (6 bases). This CDR3 spans 13 amino acids. The germline CDR1 and CDR2 sequences are SEHNR and FQNEAQ (reference sequence). With 7 bases removed from V and 9 bases from J, the gap between germline ends came to 16 bases.

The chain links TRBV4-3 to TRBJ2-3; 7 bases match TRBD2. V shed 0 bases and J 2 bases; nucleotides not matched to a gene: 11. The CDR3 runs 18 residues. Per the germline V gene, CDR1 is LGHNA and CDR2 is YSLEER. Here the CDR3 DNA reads TGCGCCAGCAGCCAAGATGGCCTGGGAGGGAGCCCCACAGATACGCAGTATTTT. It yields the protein CASSQDGLGGSPTDTQYF.

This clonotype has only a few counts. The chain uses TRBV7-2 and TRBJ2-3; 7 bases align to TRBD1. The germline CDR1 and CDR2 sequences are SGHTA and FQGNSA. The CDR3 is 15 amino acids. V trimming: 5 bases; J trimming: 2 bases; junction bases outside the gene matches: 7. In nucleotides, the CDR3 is TGTGCCAGCAGCCCTCGGGACAGAAACACAGATACGCAGTATTTT. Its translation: CASSPRDRNTDTQYF.

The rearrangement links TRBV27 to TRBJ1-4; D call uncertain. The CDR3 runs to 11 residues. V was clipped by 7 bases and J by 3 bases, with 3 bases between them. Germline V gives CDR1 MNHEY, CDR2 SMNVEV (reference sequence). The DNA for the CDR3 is TGTGCCAGCAAGGCTAATGAAAAACTGTTTTTT. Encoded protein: CASKANEKLFF.

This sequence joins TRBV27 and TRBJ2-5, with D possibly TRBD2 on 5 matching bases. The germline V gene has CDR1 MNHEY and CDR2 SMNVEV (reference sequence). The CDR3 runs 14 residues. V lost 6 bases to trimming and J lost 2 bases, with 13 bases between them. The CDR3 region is CASSRGWLQETQYF. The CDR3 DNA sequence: TGTGCCAGCAGCCGCGGGTGGCTACAAGAGACCCAGTACTTC.

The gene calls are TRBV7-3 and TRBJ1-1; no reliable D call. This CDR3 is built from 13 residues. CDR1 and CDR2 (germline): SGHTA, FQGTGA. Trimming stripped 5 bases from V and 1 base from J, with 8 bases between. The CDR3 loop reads CASSVGKNTEAFF. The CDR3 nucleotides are TGTGCCAGCAGCGTCGGGAAGAACACTGAAGCTTTCTTT.

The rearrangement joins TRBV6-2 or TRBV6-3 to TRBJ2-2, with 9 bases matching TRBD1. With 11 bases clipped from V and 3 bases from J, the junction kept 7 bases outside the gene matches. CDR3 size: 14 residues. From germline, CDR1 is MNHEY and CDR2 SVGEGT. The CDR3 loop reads CAGSTGGYTGELFF. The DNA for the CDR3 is TGTGCCGGATCGACAGGGGGTTACACCGGGGAGCTGTTTTTT.

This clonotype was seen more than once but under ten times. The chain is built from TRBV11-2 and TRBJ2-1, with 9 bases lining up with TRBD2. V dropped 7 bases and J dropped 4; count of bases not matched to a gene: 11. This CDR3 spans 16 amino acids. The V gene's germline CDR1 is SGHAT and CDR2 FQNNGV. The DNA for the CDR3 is TGTGCCAGCACCACACCGGGCCTAGCGGGATACAATGAGCAGTTCTTC. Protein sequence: CASTTPGLAGYNEQFF.

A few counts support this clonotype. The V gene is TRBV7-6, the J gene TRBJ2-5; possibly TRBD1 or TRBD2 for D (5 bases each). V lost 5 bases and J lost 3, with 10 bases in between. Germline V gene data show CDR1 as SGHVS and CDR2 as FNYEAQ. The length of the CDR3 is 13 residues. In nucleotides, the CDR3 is TGTGCCAGCAGCCCGGGGCCAGAAGAGACCCAGTACTTC. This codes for CASSPGPEETQYF.

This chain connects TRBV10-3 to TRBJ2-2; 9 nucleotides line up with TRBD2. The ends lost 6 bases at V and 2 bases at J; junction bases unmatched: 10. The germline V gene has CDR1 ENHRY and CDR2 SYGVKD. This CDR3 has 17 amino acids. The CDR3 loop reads CAISPSSGRSNTGELFF. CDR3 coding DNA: TGTGCCATCAGCCCATCCAGCGGGAGGTCCAACACCGGGGAGCTGTTTTTT.

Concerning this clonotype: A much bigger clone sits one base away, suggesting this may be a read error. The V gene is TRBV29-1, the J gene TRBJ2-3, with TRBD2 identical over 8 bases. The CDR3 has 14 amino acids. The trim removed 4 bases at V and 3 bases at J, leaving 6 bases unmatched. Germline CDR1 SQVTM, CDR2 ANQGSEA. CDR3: CSVVFSGRTDTQYF. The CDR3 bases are TGCAGCGTTGTCTTCAGCGGGAGAACAGATACGCAGTATTTT.

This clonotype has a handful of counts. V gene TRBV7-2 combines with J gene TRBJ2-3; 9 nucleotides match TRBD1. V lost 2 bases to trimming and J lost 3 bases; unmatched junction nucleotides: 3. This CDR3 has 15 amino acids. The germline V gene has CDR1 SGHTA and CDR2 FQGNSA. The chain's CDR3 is CASSLRQGVTDTQYF. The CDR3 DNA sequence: TGTGCCAGCAGCTTAAGACAGGGGGTTACAGATACGCAGTATTTT.

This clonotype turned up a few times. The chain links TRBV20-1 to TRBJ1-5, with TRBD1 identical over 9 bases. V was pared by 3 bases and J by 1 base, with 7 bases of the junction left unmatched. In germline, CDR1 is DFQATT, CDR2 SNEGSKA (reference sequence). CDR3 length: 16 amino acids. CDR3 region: CSARAPGTGSNQPQHF. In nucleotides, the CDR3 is TGCAGTGCTAGGGCTCCCGGGACAGGGAGCAATCAGCCCCAGCATTTT.

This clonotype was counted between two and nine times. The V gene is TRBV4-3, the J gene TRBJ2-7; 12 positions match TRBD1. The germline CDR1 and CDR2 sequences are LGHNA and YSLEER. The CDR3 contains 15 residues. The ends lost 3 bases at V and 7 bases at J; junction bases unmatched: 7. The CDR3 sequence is CASSQGTGGASEQYF. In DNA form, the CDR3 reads TGCGCCAGCAGCCAGGGGACAGGGGGCGCATCGGAGCAGTACTTC.

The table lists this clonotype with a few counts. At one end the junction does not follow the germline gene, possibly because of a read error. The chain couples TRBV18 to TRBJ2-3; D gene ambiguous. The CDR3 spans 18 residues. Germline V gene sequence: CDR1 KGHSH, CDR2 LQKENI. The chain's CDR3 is CASSPLWTASTSTDTQYF. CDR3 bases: TGTGCCAGCTCCCCACTGTGGACCGCTAGTACTAGCACAGATACGCAGTATTTT.